The 20 T cell receptor beta chains given below trace back to one sample, sequenced in a study of human T cells and chemical hapten exposure. TCRdb reprocessed the RACE reads via MiXCR and lists one record per CDR3 protein. This table has 300,000 to 450,000 distinct CDR3 sequences, about 5.1% appearing once. The time point was: pre-sensitization, week 0. Treatment reported: therapeutic diphenylcyclopropenone sensitization with weekly scalp DPC. The sequencing here drew on whole blood, taken in connection with sensitization to the hapten diphenylcyclopropenone (DPC). The source is a woman aged 45-60 years with alopecia areata. Some clones in this sample may be carry-over from other donors' samples.

The sample holds a few counts of this clonotype. CDR3 in amino acids: CASEPGLAGVRTGELFF. In DNA form, the CDR3 reads TGCGCCAGCGAGCCTGGGCTAGCGGGAGTCAGGACCGGGGAGCTGTTTTTT. This rearrangement joins TRBV5-1 to TRBJ2-2; 10 nucleotides match TRBD2. The CDR3 sequence is 17 residues long. Germline loops: CDR1 SGHRS, CDR2 YFSETQ. The V segment lost 7 bases and the J segment 5 bases; nucleotides outside the gene matches: 14.

The V gene is TRBV20-1, the J gene TRBJ2-4, with 7 bases aligning to TRBD1. Unmatched junction bases numbered 16, after V lost 5 bases and J lost 0 bases. The CDR3 has 18 residues. The V gene's germline CDR1 is DFQATT and CDR2 SNEGSKA (reference sequence). CDR3 loop: CSASSYSGTVLAKNIQYF. As DNA, the CDR3 is TGCAGTGCTTCCTCATACTCCGGGACAGTTCTAGCCAAAAACATTCAGTACTTC.

This clonotype was seen a few times. CDR3: CASSDPRDSTDTQYF. The CDR3 region has the DNA TGTGCCAGCAGTGATCCCCGGGATAGCACAGATACGCAGTATTTT. V and J are TRBV6-8 and TRBJ2-3; D is perhaps TRBD2 (5 bases). V was shortened by 5 bases and J by 0 bases, with 12 bases between the two germline ends. The V gene's germline CDR1 is MNHGY and CDR2 SAAAGT. The CDR3 is 15 amino acids.

The sample holds a few counts of this clonotype. This sequence joins TRBV9 and TRBJ2-7, with 9 positions matching TRBD2. Germline V gene data show CDR1 as SGDLS and CDR2 as YYNGEE. The CDR3 extends over 16 amino acids. The trim removed 0 bases at V and 0 bases at J, leaving 4 bases unmatched. The DNA of the CDR3 is TGTGCCAGCAGCGTAGGCGGGAGGGACAGCTCCTACGAGCAGTACTTC. The encoded protein is CASSVGGRDSSYEQYF.

Many counts were recorded for this clonotype. The CDR3 region has the DNA TGTGCCAGCTGGATACATTGGACTGGTTCAAACACCGGGGAGCTGTTTTTT. Translation: CASWIHWTGSNTGELFF. V and J are TRBV11-2 and TRBJ2-2, with D maybe TRBD2 (5 bases). Germline V gives CDR1 SGHAT, CDR2 FQNNGV. The CDR3 sequence is 17 residues long. Trimming took off 8 bases at V and 2 bases at J, with 21 bases between the two ends.

The rearrangement links TRBV24-1 to TRBJ2-1; 9 bases match TRBD2. J lost 3 bases, V lost 5 bases, and 4 bases had no gene match. Looked up from germline, CDR1 is KGHDR and CDR2 is SFDVKD. The CDR3 is 15 amino acids. Here the CDR3 reads CATSVLAGNYNEQFF. DNA of the CDR3: TGTGCCACCAGTGTACTAGCGGGCAACTACAATGAGCAGTTCTTC.

Only a few counts were recorded for this clonotype. This chain uses TRBV7-2 with TRBJ2-6; D remains unclear. The CDR3 consists of 16 residues. V was pared by 0 bases and J by 0 bases, with 6 bases between. Germline V CDR1 and CDR2: SGHTA, FQGNSA. The CDR3: CASSLAGISGANVLTF. CDR3 in DNA: TGTGCCAGCAGCTTAGCAGGCATCTCTGGGGCCAACGTCCTGACTTTC.

The sample holds many counts of this clonotype. The rearrangement joins TRBV5-1 to TRBJ2-5; 9 bases are shared with TRBD1. V lost 3 bases to trimming and J lost 6 bases; unmatched junction nucleotides: 6. This CDR3 region has 14 residues. CDR1 and CDR2 (germline): SGHRS, YFSETQ. The CDR3 protein is CASSSQDRGKTQYF. In nucleotides, the CDR3 is TGCGCCAGCAGCTCCCAGGACAGGGGAAAGACCCAGTACTTC.

In its sample, this clonotype was seen a few times. The chain recombines TRBV4-1 with TRBJ2-3; D not certain. The germline V and J ends were trimmed by 4 bases and 9 bases, with 20 bases remaining between them. The CDR3 sequence is 15 residues long. Germline assignment: CDR1 MGHRA and CDR2 YSYEKL. The CDR3 here is CASSLDPSDSITQYF. Written as DNA, the CDR3 is TGCGCCAGCAGCCTCGACCCATCAGATTCGATCACGCAGTATTTT.

This clonotype was observed at least ten times. The chain employs TRBV7-2 and TRBJ2-2; D might be TRBD1 (6 bases). This CDR3 comprises 15 residues. V lost 2 bases, J lost 1 base, and 8 bases lay in between. Germline V gene sequence: CDR1 SGHTA, CDR2 FQGNSA. The CDR3 nucleotides are TGTGCCAGCAGCTTACAGGGGATGAACACCGGGGAGCTGTTTTTT. Encoded protein: CASSLQGMNTGELFF.

This clonotype was observed many times. The gene calls are TRBV24-1 and TRBJ2-1; TRBD2 matches at 14 bases. The V and J ends lost 4 bases and 7 bases, in that order; junction bases with no gene match: 5. The CDR3 is made up of 16 amino acids. The germline V gene has CDR1 KGHDR and CDR2 SFDVKD. CDR3 sequence reads: CATSDLRTSGRNEQFF. CDR3 nucleotides: TGTGCCACCAGTGACCTGAGGACTAGCGGGAGGAATGAGCAGTTCTTC.

This clonotype was seen more than once but under ten times. This chain joins TRBV29-1 and TRBJ1-5, with a possible D match to TRBD1 (5 bases). The CDR3 runs 13 residues. V lost 4 bases, J lost 4 bases, and 11 bases lay in between. Germline CDR1 and CDR2: SQVTM and ANQGSEA. The CDR3 here is CSVGSGLNQPQHF. In DNA, the CDR3 is TGCAGCGTTGGTTCGGGGCTGAATCAGCCCCAGCATTTT.

This clonotype was counted many times. This chain joins TRBV6-1 and TRBJ1-1, with D perhaps matching TRBD1 (6 bases). The length of the CDR3 is 15 residues. The V gene lost 6 bases and the J gene lost 4 bases, with 18 bases spanning the gap. The germline V gene has CDR1 MNHNS and CDR2 SASEGT. CDR3 protein: CASSPPTGLGTEAFF. The DNA of the CDR3 is TGTGCCAGCAGCCCACCCACAGGGTTGGGCACTGAAGCTTTCTTT.

The table lists this clonotype with many counts. This chain connects TRBV29-1 to TRBJ1-2, with D hard to call. The germline V gene encodes CDR1 SQVTM and CDR2 ANQGSEA. The CDR3 consists of 14 residues. The germline V and J ends were trimmed by 4 bases and 2 bases, with 14 bases remaining between them. In DNA, the CDR3 is TGCAGCGTTGGCGGGGAGGGAGCAAACTATGGCTACACCTTC. Its translation: CSVGGEGANYGYTF.

This clonotype was seen more than once but under ten times. CDR3 protein: CASSYPPASRRHYGYTF. The CDR3 nucleotides read TGTGCCAGCAGTTACCCCCCGGCGAGCCGGAGACACTATGGCTACACCTTC. The rearrangement links TRBV6-2 or TRBV6-3 to TRBJ1-2; D remains ambiguous. Trimming shortened V by 2 bases and J by 3 bases, and 19 bases separated the two germline ends. The CDR3 contains 17 residues. Germline V CDR1 and CDR2: MNHEY, SVGEGT.

This clonotype was counted a few times. The chain couples TRBV7-9 to TRBJ2-7; D remains unclear. This CDR3 comprises 13 residues. Germline-derived CDR1 and CDR2 are SEHNR and FQNEAQ (reference sequence). V lost 1 base and J lost 3, with 7 bases in between. CDR3 nucleotides: TGTGCCAGCAGCTTAGATATCGTCTACGAGCAGTACTTC. Its translation is CASSLDIVYEQYF.

This clonotype was detected ten times or more. This chain links TRBV27 with TRBJ1-5, with 10 bases lining up with TRBD1. Germline CDR1 reads MNHEY; CDR2 reads SMNVEV (reference sequence). J was trimmed by 6 bases and V by 8 bases; bases with no gene match: 10. This CDR3 spans 15 amino acids. CDR3 loop: CASAPDRGLSQPQHF. In nucleotides, the CDR3 is TGTGCCAGCGCGCCCGACAGGGGGCTGAGTCAGCCCCAGCATTTT.

This clonotype was observed a handful of times. V and J are TRBV6-2 or TRBV6-3 and TRBJ2-7; 11 bases are a match to TRBD2. The length of the CDR3 is 13 residues. V shed 8 bases, J shed 3 bases, and the junction held 3 bases outside the gene matches. Looked up from germline, CDR1 is MNHEY and CDR2 is SVGEGT. CDR3 coding DNA: TGTGCCAGCTTGACTAGCGGGGACTACGAGCAGTACTTC. Its protein is CASLTSGDYEQYF.

This clonotype occurred a few times. The chain joins TRBV5-1 to TRBJ2-3; D remains ambiguous. Germline V gives CDR1 SGHRS, CDR2 YFSETQ. V lost 4 bases to trimming and J lost 2 bases, with 11 bases between them. The CDR3 length is 14 residues. CDR3 nucleotide sequence: TGCGCCAGCAGCCCCTTCCTGATCACAGATACGCAGTATTTT. Residues: CASSPFLITDTQYF.

In this sample, this clonotype turned up many times. The chain combines TRBV29-1 with TRBJ2-1; 11 bases map to TRBD2. V shed 4 bases and J 9 bases; nucleotides not matched to a gene: 2. The CDR3 spans 12 residues. The germline V gene has CDR1 SQVTM and CDR2 ANQGSEA. CDR3 sequence reads: CSVVLAGGEQFF. The CDR3 DNA sequence: TGCAGCGTTGTTCTAGCGGGGGGTGAGCAGTTCTTC.